This T cell receptor beta chain derives from a study of neurological immune-mediated disorders. Points from the study as a whole: Phylogenetic analysis grouped 18 of 34 multiple sclerosis patients' repertoires together, suggesting a possible repertoire signature. Patients with HTLV-1-associated myelopathy had the highest level of TCR clonal expansion, whereas patients with multiple sclerosis had the lowest level, falling beneath the level found in healthy controls.

Each TCR transcript was tagged with a 10-nucleotide random UMI during 5'RACE. Every sequencing run produced over 200 million TCR-beta sequences, and the sequences from any one run covered 15-18 subjects. TCRdb itself ran the 5' RACE reads through MiXCR, one entry per CDR3 protein. The sample has around 26,000 distinct CDR3 sequences; 3% to 3.5% are singletons. Ten or more counts support this clonotype. Its antigen is undetermined. A read error is possible here, since a much larger clone lies one base away. This CDR3 is built from 12 residues. Germline V CDR1 and CDR2: DFQATT, SNEGSKA (reference sequence). V was trimmed by 6 bases and J by 2 bases, leaving 11 bases between them.

This clonotype was obtained from a woman in her 30s with multiple sclerosis. The chain carries TRBV20-1 and TRBJ2-7; no clear D gene. The sequenced material came from PBMCs. The CDR3 DNA is TGCAGTGCCCAGGAAAGAGCCTACGAGCAGTACTTC. This encodes CSAQERAYEQYF.